This TCR beta chain appears in the sequencing data of a study of identical twins' blood T cells. MiXCR, run by TCRdb on the 5' RACE reads, gives a single entry per CDR3 protein. The sample consists of fewer than 450,000 distinct CDR3 sequences, roughly 27% of them appearing once. This clonotype was observed at least ten times. Its antigen is not identified. General observations from the study: Twins shared about as many clonotypes as their cloneset sizes predicted.

All three twin pairs grew up together with likely shared infections and vaccines. The sequenced sample consisted of PBMCs. The TCR originated in a woman aged 18-49 years in good health.

The CDR3 is CASSFVRTGAASYNEQFF. DNA of the CDR3: TGCGCCAGCAGCTTTGTTAGGACGGGCGCGGCCTCCTACAATGAGCAGTTCTTC. The chain is built from TRBV5-1 and TRBJ2-1; no reliable D call. CDR1 and CDR2 (germline): SGHRS, YFSETQ. Trimming took off 2 bases at V and 0 bases at J, with 18 bases between the two ends. The length of the CDR3 is 18 residues. Complete variable domain (other parts from reference TRBV5-1 and TRBJ2-1): KAGVTQTPRYLIKTRGQQVTLSCSPISGHRSVSWYQQTPGQGLQFLFEYFSETQRNKGNFPGRFSGRQFSNSRSEMNVSTLELGDSALYLCASSFVRTGAASYNEQFFGPGTRLTVL.